A selection of T cell receptor beta chains follows, all from one sample in a study of OX40 agonist ivuxolimab in advanced cancers. TCRdb keeps only in-frame clones here, not all; method: immunoSEQ multiplex PCR. The sample has some 100,000 clones, just over 90% seen once. The sample was CD4+ or CD8+ T cells sorted from blood, taken in a trial of the OX40 agonist ivuxolimab. These receptors came from an adult with an advanced solid tumor such as melanoma, head and neck, liver or kidney cancer. Both conserved end residues are part of each CDR3. The D gene is left open where the match is weak. Not every row has a clone size; where given, it reads once, few, many or a size class.

size	V	D	J	DNA	CDR3
.	TRBV19	.	TRBJ2-3	TGTGCCAGTAGTATGGTCGGTAAAGTAACGCAGTATTTT	CASSMVGKVTQYF
.	TRBV7-9	.	TRBJ2-6	TGTGCCAGCAGCTTGGGTTCTGGGGCCAACGTCCTGACTTTC	CASSLGSGANVLTF
.	TRBV21-1	.	TRBJ2-7	TGTGCCAGCGTCTCGGTGAGCTACGAGCAGTACTTC	CASVSVSYEQYF
.	TRBV5-4	.	TRBJ2-7	TGTGCCAGCAGCTCCCCCGGGGCTGACGCGAAAGAGCAGTACTTC	CASSSPGADAKEQYF
.	TRBV9	TRBD2	TRBJ2-1	TGTGCCAGCAGCCAACGGACGGGGGGCAATGAGCAGTTCTTC	CASSQRTGGNEQFF
few	TRBV7-2	TRBD1	TRBJ2-2	TGTGCCAGCAGCTTAACAGGGGCTACCGGGGAGCTGTTTTTT	CASSLTGATGELFF
.	TRBV5-1	.	TRBJ2-3	TGCGCCAGCAGCTTGCAAGACAGCCCAGATACGCAGTATTTT	CASSLQDSPDTQYF
.	TRBV5-1	.	TRBJ1-2	TGCGCCAGCAGCTATCCTCCATCCGGGGGGGGTGGAGGCTACACCTTC	CASSYPPSGGGGGYTF
.	TRBV18	TRBD2	TRBJ2-7	TGTGCCAGCTCACCCGTGTGGGCTAGCGGGAGTATGTCCTACGAGCAGTACTTC	CASSPVWASGSMSYEQYF
once	TRBV18	.	TRBJ2-5	TGTGCCAGCTCACTGGGGGGCCCAGAGACCCAGTACTTC	CASSLGGPETQYF
.	TRBV11-2	TRBD2	TRBJ2-1	TGTGCCAGCAGCCTAGCGGGAGGGTTCTACAATGAGCAGTTCTTC	CASSLAGGFYNEQFF
.	TRBV6-6	.	TRBJ2-1	TGTGCCAGCAGAGTAGCAGGACTGGTCAACAATGAGCAGTTCTTC	CASRVAGLVNNEQFF
once	TRBV15	.	TRBJ2-3	TGTGCCACCAGCAGAGAGGGGGGGCGAGGAGATACGCAGTATTTT	CATSREGGRGDTQYF
.	TRBV15	.	TRBJ2-7	TGTGCCACCAGCAGAGATAGTGTCCAGGGGCGGTACGAGCAGTACTTC	CATSRDSVQGRYEQYF
.	TRBV7-2	.	TRBJ2-5	TGTGCCAGCAGCTCGGTATCACTCGGAGAGACCCAGTACTTC	CASSSVSLGETQYF
.	TRBV11-2	.	TRBJ2-5	TGTGCCAGCAGCTACCCTTGGATGACCCAGTACTTC	CASSYPWMTQYF
.	TRBV19	TRBD1	TRBJ1-2	TGTGCCAGTAGAGCCAGGACAGGGCCCTATGGCTACACCTTC	CASRARTGPYGYTF
.	TRBV19	TRBD2	TRBJ2-5	TGTGCCAGTAGTGCCCTAGCGGGAGCTTTAAGAGAGACCCAGTACTTC	CASSALAGALRETQYF
.	TRBV6-5	.	TRBJ1-4	TGTGCCAGCAGTTACTCGGACAGCAATGAAAAACTGTTTTTT	CASSYSDSNEKLFF
.	TRBV7-8	.	TRBJ2-3	TGTGCCAGCAGCCGACCCTCGGCCCAGGGTCGGGATACGCAGTATTTT	CASSRPSAQGRDTQYF
.	TRBV11-2	TRBD2	TRBJ2-7	TGTGCCAGCAGCTTAGATCTTTCTAGCGGGAGGTACGAGCAGTACTTC	CASSLDLSSGRYEQYF
once	TRBV20-1	.	TRBJ1-2	TGCAGTGTTAAGGGGCAGGGGGGCTACACCTTC	CSVKGQGGYTF
.	TRBV5-1	.	TRBJ2-7	TGCGCCAGCAGCTTGGTGCGGGGAACCTACGAGCAGTACTTC	CASSLVRGTYEQYF
.	TRBV7-9	.	TRBJ2-5	TGTGCCAGCAGCTTAGTTGAACAGACCCAGTACTTC	CASSLVEQTQYF
.	TRBV7-2	TRBD1	TRBJ2-5	TGTGCCAGCAGCCCCGGACAGGGGGGAGAGACCCAGTACTTC	CASSPGQGGETQYF
once	TRBV4-3	.	TRBJ2-5	TGCGCCAGCAGCCAAAAAAGGGGTGGGGAGACCCAGTACTTC	CASSQKRGGETQYF
.	TRBV7-9	.	TRBJ2-7	TGTGCCAGCAGCCTGGGCAGGGCCTCGATCTACGAGCAGTACTTC	CASSLGRASIYEQYF
.	TRBV7-7	.	TRBJ2-6	TGTGCCAGCGGTATAGGGGCGAACTCTGGGGCCAACGTCCTGACTTTC	CASGIGANSGANVLTF
.	TRBV5-6	.	TRBJ2-7	TGTGCCAGCAGCTCCTCCTACGAGCAGTACTTC	CASSSSYEQYF
.	TRBV28	.	TRBJ1-3	TGTGCCAGCAGCCCCACACCGGAACGAGGAAACACCATATATTTT	CASSPTPERGNTIYF
.	TRBV19	.	TRBJ1-1	TGTGCCAGTAAGGAGGGGAAGAGGCAAGCTTTCTTT	CASKEGKRQAFF
.	TRBV6-5	.	TRBJ1-1	TGTGCCAGCAGTTGGGGCCTCCAGCACGCTGAAGCTTTCTTT	CASSWGLQHAEAFF
.	TRBV7-3	.	TRBJ2-3	TGTGCCAGCAGCTTAATAGGTTCGCCTAACACAGATACGCAGTATTTT	CASSLIGSPNTDTQYF
.	TRBV4-3	TRBD2	TRBJ2-1	TGCGCCAGCAGCATTAGCGGGAGGGCCGACGGCGGTGAGCAGTTCTTC	CASSISGRADGGEQFF
.	TRBV4-2	TRBD2	TRBJ2-7	TGTGCCAGCAGCCCAGGACTAGCGGGAGGTGCCTACGAGCAGTACTTC	CASSPGLAGGAYEQYF
.	TRBV5-1	.	TRBJ1-1	TGCGCCAGCAGCTTGGAAGGGGTGAACACTGAAGCTTTCTTT	CASSLEGVNTEAFF
.	TRBV7-2	.	TRBJ2-6	TGTGCCAGCAGCCGAGGGGGCTCTGGGGCCAACGTCCTGACTTTC	CASSRGGSGANVLTF
.	TRBV11-2	TRBD1	TRBJ2-4	TGTGCCAGCTCAGGGGGCCTGACTGGCGTTCTAGCCAAAAACATTCAGTACTTC	CASSGGLTGVLAKNIQYF
.	TRBV28	TRBD1	TRBJ1-2	TGTGCCAGCAGTATCGGGACAGGGGCCTATGGCTACACCTTC	CASSIGTGAYGYTF
.	TRBV7-8	.	TRBJ1-5	TGTGCCAGCAGCTTCGGTGAGACGATAAGAAGTCAGCCCCAGCATTTT	CASSFGETIRSQPQHF